Below, one TCR beta chain is given with its context. Its antigen specificity is not known. No per-base quality is available; no much larger clone lies one base away. This entry comes from a study of control samples from healthy donors and cancer patients (dated by TCRdb to 2018 to 2021). Library construction relied on the immunoSEQ multiplex PCR assay. What TCRdb holds here is the immuneACCESS table cut down to in-frame rearrangements. Part of the clones is not present; checked against another copy, under half of the missing clones reflect an unresolved V gene, and the others are unexplained. In this sample the table shows around 180,000 clones, 90% to 95% of which occur a single time. Over 1.3% of the sample rests with the top ten. In the germline V gene, CDR1 corresponds to SGHRS and CDR2 to YFSETQ. Spanning cysteine to phenylalanine, the CDR3 consists of 14 amino acids. Just the 42-base CDR3 DNA is kept, in frame starting at base 1. Trimming costs V 3 bases and J 2 bases, and their ends lie 9 bases apart.

Sequenced sample: blood. The V and J genes are TRBV5-1 and TRBJ1-3; tentative D gene TRBD1, with 6 bases matching. This clonotype originated in a woman under 30 in good health. The bases are TGCGCCAGCAGCTCCCAGGGGACTGGAAACACCATATATTTT. Protein translation: CASSSQGTGNTIYF.